Described below is a single TCR beta chain sequence and its context. Its cognate antigen is unknown. Measured with immunoSEQ multiplex PCR; TCRdb has only the in-frame clones, and not every one. The data hold 31,000 or so clones, with 72% observed a single time. Germline assignment: CDR1 KGHSH and CDR2 LQKENI. V was clipped by 4 bases and J by 4 bases; unmatched bases: 12. This CDR3 region has 16 residues. The sample comes from a study of CD4 T cells in relation to SARS-CoV-2 and coronaviruses. The study's findings and limits: Crossreactivity was assessed only for spike protein, not other viral proteins.

Unexposed donor CD4+ T cells date from about 2011-2018, before the COVID-19 pandemic. The cells were cultured for 10 days before CD4+ T cells were isolated. The V gene is TRBV18, the J gene TRBJ1-2; 7 bases are a match to TRBD1. Input material: CD4+ T cells from PBMCs, cultured in vitro. The clonotype was recovered from a human donor in good health. The CDR3 DNA reads as TGTGCCAGCTCACTGTCGGACCCAGGGGGAGGCTATGGCTACACCTTC. This sequence encodes CASSLSDPGGGYGYTF.